This T cell receptor (beta chain) is from a study of vaccination effects on CD4 cells after COVID-19 (dated by TCRdb to between 2021 and 2023). Context from the whole study: To identify antigen-specific CD4+ T cell clonotypes by their expansion, the ViraFEST assay first stimulated PBMC with viral peptide pools and then applied TCR sequencing. Post-vaccine samples across the study were collected a median of 72 days after the second dose, with a range of 14 to 241. Approximately 2 million PBMC per well were cultured in IMDM with about 5% human AB serum, around 10 IU/ml IL-2 and gentamicin, plus 10 ug/ml peptides. In both COVID-19 convalescent patients and infection-naive vaccine recipients, the study compared SARS-CoV-2 spike-specific CD4+ TCR repertoires from before mRNA vaccination with those from after it. Altogether, over 9 COVID-19 convalescent patients and a few SARS-CoV-2-naive healthy vaccine recipients made up the full study. Cultures from other donors in the study were sequenced with the Oncomine TCR Beta short-read assay on an Illumina iSeq 100.

Library preparation employed the immunoSEQ multiplex PCR assay. DNA from the cultured, isolated CD4+ T cells was subjected to TCR beta CDR3 sequencing. The published analysis was carried out like this. Non-productive TCR sequences were removed, reads were trimmed to the CDR3 region, and CDR3s of at least 7 amino acids were retained. Antigen-specific clonotypes were identified with the MANAFEST web app by comparing expansion in peptide wells against reference cultures. To be called positive, a clone needed expansion at FDR<0.05 compared with the reference and with all other wells, an odds ratio greater than 5, and a frequency greater than 0.1% in two replicate wells. Cross-reactive clonotypes were defined as significantly expanded in SARS-CoV-2 spike wells and in at least one common cold coronavirus spike condition. CDR3 similarity was assessed by Levenshtein distance using the stringdist R package, and unrooted trees were constructed with ape in R 3.6.1. TCRdb carries this immuneACCESS record with in-frame sequences only. Its versions omit some clonotypes, under half of them owing to an unresolved V gene in the studies checked, with the rest unexplained. V and J calls and clone size are those listed in that table; D and trimming were worked out from the DNA. The sample profile shows approximately 47,000 clones; about 70% of them were found once. The ten largest clones capture about 7% of the sample.

After less than eleven days of culture, CD4+ T cells were isolated with the EasySep CD4+ T cell isolation kit. Participants received two doses of either the BNT162b2 or the mRNA-1273 mRNA SARS-CoV-2 vaccine. The absence of prior SARS-CoV-2 infection in healthy vaccine recipients was confirmed by negative nucleocapsid antibodies before and after vaccination. Half of the culture medium was replaced with fresh IL-2-containing medium on days 3 and 7. Unless otherwise noted, each peptide stimulation condition was cultured in triplicate wells. Using Ficoll-Paque Plus gradient centrifugation, PBMC were separated from whole blood and then either used fresh or cryopreserved at -140C. The QIAamp micro DNA kit was used to extract genomic DNA from the cultured CD4+ T cells. Overall study outcomes, separate from this receptor: Only a small number of convalescent patients were included, and no early post-infection timepoints were available, which limited the study. Among healthy vaccine recipients, nearly all vaccine-induced clones were SARS-CoV-2 mono-reactive, and just 1 of 255 was cross-reactive with common cold coronaviruses. Marked clonal contraction was observed in both infection-induced and vaccine-induced clones at late post-vaccination timepoints, consistent with waning T cell responses.

The germline V gene (reference sequence) supplies CDR1 LNHDA and CDR2 SQIVND. The trim is 5 bases for V and 4 bases for J, with a gap of 17 bases between the germline ends. From the cysteine through the phenylalanine, the CDR3 covers 15 amino acids. The read is trimmed to its CDR3 DNA, 45 bases read in frame from base 1. With regard to this clone: This clone's antigen is unknown. It has no much larger one-base neighbor in the sample; base qualities were not kept.

The TCR originated in a human donor who received a COVID-19 vaccine. The chain is made from TRBV19 and TRBJ1-2; TRBD1 might be the D gene, on 5 matching bases. The source was CD4+ T cells from PBMCs cultured without peptide, collected after COVID-19 vaccination. The CDR3 amino acid sequence is: CASSVHGTGTYGYTF. The DNA reads as follows: TGTGCCAGTAGTGTACACGGGACGGGGACCTATGGCTACACCTTC.